Shown below are 9 T cell receptor beta chains from a single sample sequenced in a study of blood T cells in healthy people across ages. Sample-barcoded 5' priming and a J-beta primer mix drove a second PCR of 7 to 11 cycles. MiXCR, run by TCRdb on the 5' RACE reads, gives a single entry per CDR3 protein. Here the sample spans some 920,000 distinct CDR3 sequences, about 51% being singletons. The sequencing input was blood. These receptors originate from a woman aged 55-69 years in good health.

This clonotype was seen only a few times. This sequence joins TRBV11-2 and TRBJ2-1, with D possibly TRBD2 on 5 matching bases. Trimming pared 5 bases from V and 6 bases from J, leaving 17 bases between. The CDR3 contains 15 residues. The germline V gene has CDR1 SGHAT and CDR2 FQNNGV. CDR3: CASSPYTGMANEQFF. CDR3 bases: TGTGCCAGCAGCCCTTACACCGGGATGGCCAATGAGCAGTTCTTC.

This clonotype was seen only a few times. The V call is TRBV20-1, the J call TRBJ2-7; no firm D call. V was cut by 3 bases and J by 4 bases, with 7 bases left in between. The CDR3 totals 11 residues. Germline lookup yields CDR1 DFQATT and CDR2 SNEGSKA (reference sequence). Written as DNA, the CDR3 is TGCAGTGCTAGTCCCCATTACGAGCAGTACTTC. Translating gives CSASPHYEQYF.

This clonotype was seen only a few times. V and J are TRBV20-1 and TRBJ1-5; TRBD1 matches at 7 bases. Trimming removed 5 bases from V and 5 bases from J; junction bases left unmatched: 6. Germline-derived CDR1 and CDR2 are DFQATT and SNEGSKA (reference sequence). The CDR3 contains 13 residues. The CDR3 spells CSAPGTAYQPQHF. In DNA, the CDR3 is TGCAGTGCTCCCGGGACAGCTTATCAGCCCCAGCATTTT.

This CDR3 reads CSARDRDAAGTF. CDR3 sequence (DNA): TGCAGTGCTAGAGACCGGGACGCCGCAGGCACCTTC. This rearrangement joins TRBV20-1 to TRBJ1-2; D is possibly TRBD1 (5 bases). Trimming removed 0 bases from V and 13 bases from J, with 15 bases in between. From germline, CDR1 is DFQATT and CDR2 SNEGSKA (reference sequence). The CDR3 is made up of 12 amino acids.

Remarks on this clonotype: It is unclear where the CDR3 begins or ends on the DNA, so no DNA is shown, and the CDR3 is as TCRdb lists it. The gene calls are TRBV29-1 and TRBJ2-5; no DNA check was done on the table's D call, TRBD2. The CDR3 region is 14 residues in length, termini included. From germline, CDR1 is SQVTM and CDR2 ANQGSEA. The CDR3: CSVALGAGVGEQHF.

This rearrangement joins TRBV12-3 or TRBV12-4 to TRBJ2-3; possibly TRBD1 or TRBD2 for D (5 bases each). The length of the CDR3 is 16 residues. The germline V and J ends were trimmed by 6 bases and 5 bases, with 21 bases remaining between them. CDR3 region: CASSPGRGLVGDTQYF. The CDR3 bases are TGTGCCAGCAGCCCGGGAAGGGGATTGGTAGGAGATACGCAGTATTTT.

This clonotype was detected only a few times. V and J are TRBV27 and TRBJ2-4; tentatively, D is TRBD1 or TRBD2 (5 bases each). The CDR3 consists of 15 residues. Trimming took off 8 bases at V and 7 bases at J, with 21 bases between the two ends. Germline CDR1 MNHEY, CDR2 SMNVEV (reference sequence). CDR3 nucleotide sequence: TGTGCCAGCGGGGACGGATCTGATTTAAGGAACATTCAGTACTTC. This codes for CASGDGSDLRNIQYF.

This clonotype has just a few counts. This chain uses TRBV29-1 with TRBJ2-1; TRBD2 matches 7 bases. The CDR3 runs 16 residues. Per the germline V gene, CDR1 is SQVTM and CDR2 is ANQGSEA. The ends lost 0 bases at V and 6 bases at J; junction bases unmatched: 11. The CDR3 here is CSVEDPNGGGSNEQFF. DNA for the CDR3: TGCAGCGTTGAAGATCCGAACGGGGGAGGGAGCAATGAGCAGTTCTTC.

This clonotype was picked up one time. The chain uses TRBV4-3 and TRBJ2-5, with 8 bases lining up with TRBD2. This CDR3 region has 16 residues. Germline trimming cut 0 bases from V and 2 bases from J; bases unmatched to any gene: 5. From germline, CDR1 is LGHNA and CDR2 YSLEER. CDR3 DNA: TGCGCCAGCAGCCAAGACGCACTAGCGGATCAAGAGACCCAGTACTTC. It codes for CASSQDALADQETQYF.